Listed here are 24 T cell receptor beta chains from one sample, sequenced in a study of blood T cell repertoires in COVID-19. Here immunoSEQ multiplex PCR was the method, and the copy in TCRdb shows in-frame clones only, minus some. This sample has hundreds of thousands of clones, with roughly 89% found just once. The specimen was peripheral blood. Receptors originate from a woman aged 25 to 39 with active or convalescent COVID-19.

This sequence joins TRBV7-9 and TRBJ2-7; the match to TRBD2 covers 9 bases. This CDR3 spans 16 amino acids. Germline V gives CDR1 SEHNR, CDR2 FQNEAQ (reference sequence). V was clipped by 4 bases and J by 4 bases; unmatched bases: 11. CDR3 bases: TGTGCCAGCAGCTCAGGGGGTCGACTAGCGGAATACGAGCAGTACTTC. Protein: CASSSGGRLAEYEQYF.

The genes are TRBV3-1 (or the pseudogene TRBV3-2) and TRBJ1-1; 7 bases are shared with TRBD1. V dropped 1 base and J dropped 6; count of bases not matched to a gene: 5. Germline V gene sequence: CDR1 LGHDT, CDR2 YNNKEL (reference sequence). The CDR3 runs 14 residues. The CDR3 DNA follows: TGTGCCAGCAGCCAAGGGGGACAGTTGCCTGAAGCTTTCTTT. It codes for CASSQGGQLPEAFF.

The chain employs TRBV19 and TRBJ1-2; 10 nucleotides match TRBD1. The CDR3 length is 18 residues. Trimming took 5 bases from V and 4 from J; bases not matched to a gene: 16. Looked up from germline, CDR1 is LNHDA and CDR2 is SQIVND (reference sequence). CDR3 DNA: TGTGCCAGTAGTCAACGCCGACTCGACAGGGGGCAAATCTATGGCTACACCTTC. Amino acid sequence: CASSQRRLDRGQIYGYTF.

The V call is TRBV10-1, the J call TRBJ2-3, with 7 nucleotides matching TRBD2. V lost 0 bases, J lost 2 bases, and 5 bases stayed unmatched. The germline gives CDR1 WNHNN, CDR2 SYGVQD (reference sequence). The CDR3 has 16 residues. DNA for the CDR3: TGCGCCAGCAGTGAGTCCGGCGGGGGAAACACAGATACGCAGTATTTT. The encoded protein is CASSESGGGNTDTQYF.

This clone was counted once. The rearrangement uses TRBV18 and TRBJ2-1, with D possibly TRBD1 on 6 matching bases. In germline, CDR1 is KGHSH, CDR2 LQKENI. This CDR3 has 16 residues. The V gene lost 4 bases and the J gene lost 5 bases, with 18 bases spanning the gap. CDR3 sequence: CASSLGFATGNNEQFF. CDR3 nucleotide sequence: TGTGCCAGCTCACTGGGCTTTGCGACAGGAAACAATGAGCAGTTCTTC.

Remarks on this clone: Different DNA sequences within this sample yield the same CDR3. The genes are TRBV15 and TRBJ2-7; weak D call: TRBD2 (6 bases). V was shortened by 3 bases and J by 2 bases, with 8 bases between the two germline ends. Germline CDR1 reads LNHNV; CDR2 reads YYDKDF (reference sequence). This CDR3 spans 13 amino acids. DNA of the CDR3: TGTGCCACCAGCAGGCCGGGGGCCTACGAGCAGTACTTC. Its protein is CATSRPGAYEQYF.

A note on this clone: This sample includes further DNA sequences coding for the same CDR3. The chain employs TRBV15 and TRBJ2-7; no definite D call. CDR3 length equals 12 residues. The V gene lost 0 bases and the J gene lost 3 bases, with 3 bases spanning the gap. The germline gives CDR1 LNHNV, CDR2 YYDKDF (reference sequence). CDR3 bases: TGTGCCACCAGCAGAGATCGCTACGAGCAGTACTTC. Translating it yields CATSRDRYEQYF.

The V and J genes are TRBV4-2 and TRBJ1-4; no clear D gene. V lost 3 bases, J lost 3 bases, and 14 bases lay in between. This CDR3 contains 16 residues. Germline V gene data show CDR1 as LGHNA and CDR2 as YNFKEQ. This CDR3 is CASSQQQSPANEKLFF. The CDR3 nucleotides are TGTGCCAGCAGCCAGCAACAGAGTCCGGCTAATGAAAAACTGTTTTTT.

V is TRBV19 and J is TRBJ2-7; 7 bases are shared with TRBD1. Germline V gives CDR1 LNHDA, CDR2 SQIVND (reference sequence). Trimming took 6 bases from V and 2 from J; bases not matched to a gene: 7. CDR3 size: 14 residues. CDR3 region: CASRTGTEAYEQYF. CDR3 coding DNA: TGTGCCAGTAGGACCGGGACAGAAGCCTACGAGCAGTACTTC.

This chain connects TRBV20-1 to TRBJ1-1, with D uncertain. V lost 5 bases to trimming and J lost 7 bases, with 11 bases between them. This CDR3 has 11 residues. Germline V gene sequence: CDR1 DFQATT, CDR2 SNEGSKA (reference sequence). CDR3 sequence reads: CSAPRVSEAFF. CDR3 DNA sequence: TGCAGTGCTCCCCGGGTGAGTGAAGCTTTCTTT.

The table lists this clone with a few counts. The rearrangement joins TRBV27 to TRBJ2-1; the D gene is possibly TRBD1 (5 bases). V was pared by 5 bases and J by 7 bases, with 9 bases between. The germline V gene has CDR1 MNHEY and CDR2 SMNVEV (reference sequence). This CDR3 has 12 amino acids. This chain's CDR3 is CASSPTENEQFF. The CDR3 DNA reads as TGTGCCAGCAGTCCGACAGAAAATGAGCAGTTCTTC.

The genes are TRBV30 and TRBJ2-5, with 8 bases fitting TRBD1. The trim removed 5 bases at V and 1 base at J, leaving 6 bases unmatched. Germline V lookup: CDR1 GTSNPN, CDR2 SVGIG (reference sequence). This CDR3 contains 14 residues. This CDR3 reads CAWERQGLQETQYF. The CDR3 bases are TGTGCCTGGGAGCGACAGGGGCTCCAAGAGACCCAGTACTTC.

This clone was seen a handful of times. V gene TRBV28 combines with J gene TRBJ2-7; 7 bases match TRBD1. V shed 3 bases, J shed 4 bases, and the junction held 15 bases outside the gene matches. There are 17 residues in the CDR3. Germline CDR1 reads MDHEN; CDR2 reads SYDVKM. CDR3 sequence reads: CASSFEHRGPLKYEQYF. In DNA form, the CDR3 reads TGTGCCAGCAGTTTTGAACACAGGGGCCCCCTCAAATACGAGCAGTACTTC.

The V gene is TRBV7-9, the J gene TRBJ1-2; D not certain. Between the trimmed V and J ends, which lost 1 base and 2 bases, there was a span of 11 bases. The CDR3 has 15 amino acids. Germline CDR1 and CDR2: SEHNR and FQNEAQ (reference sequence). The DNA for the CDR3 is TGTGCCAGCAGCTTAGTCCAGGCTGACAACTATGGCTACACCTTC. This codes for CASSLVQADNYGYTF.

This clone has only one observation. The chain uses TRBV5-1 and TRBJ1-2; 9 nucleotides agree with TRBD1. After removal of 5 bases from V and 3 bases from J, the junction contained 8 bases not matched to a gene. Looked up from germline, CDR1 is SGHRS and CDR2 is YFSETQ. This CDR3 is 15 amino acids long. CDR3 in DNA: TGCGCCAGCAGTGAATCCGGGACAGGGTACTATGGCTACACCTTC. It is translated as CASSESGTGYYGYTF.

The chain recombines TRBV11-2 with TRBJ2-1; 14 bases line up with TRBD2. Germline trimming cut 0 bases from V and 4 bases from J; bases unmatched to any gene: 2. Germline V gene sequence: CDR1 SGHAT, CDR2 FQNNGV. CDR3 length: 17 amino acids. DNA of the CDR3: TGTGCCAGCAGCTTAGATAGACTAGCGGGAGGGTACAATGAGCAGTTCTTC. It specifies CASSLDRLAGGYNEQFF.

The V call is TRBV29-1, the J call TRBJ1-2; D gene ambiguous. Per the germline V gene, CDR1 is SQVTM and CDR2 is ANQGSEA. Trimming removed 4 bases from V and 8 bases from J, with 11 bases in between. The CDR3 loop spans 11 amino acids. The chain's CDR3 is CSVARSGGYTF. Written as DNA, the CDR3 is TGCAGCGTTGCTAGGTCTGGAGGCTACACCTTC.

The chain couples TRBV4-2 to TRBJ2-3, with 11 bases matching TRBD2. The CDR3 has 17 amino acids. V shed 3 bases, J shed 2 bases, and the junction held 7 bases outside the gene matches. Germline loops: CDR1 LGHNA, CDR2 YNFKEQ. CDR3 in amino acids: CASSQTLAGGPTDTQYF. The CDR3 DNA reads as TGTGCCAGCAGCCAGACCCTAGCGGGGGGCCCCACAGATACGCAGTATTTT.

CDR3 nucleotide sequence: TGTGCCAGCAGTCGACCGGCCTTCGTGGAGGAGCAGTACTTC. It specifies CASSRPAFVEEQYF. The chain is built from TRBV28 and TRBJ2-7, with no clear D. Germline V gives CDR1 MDHEN, CDR2 SYDVKM. The CDR3 consists of 14 residues. The ends were cut back, 5 bases at V and 7 bases at J, with 18 bases in the middle.

This clone showed up just once. The rearrangement links TRBV4-1 to TRBJ2-7; 7 nucleotides agree with TRBD2. This CDR3 has 17 amino acids. In germline, CDR1 is MGHRA, CDR2 YSYEKL. Trimming cost V 4 bases and J 4 bases; bases outside gene matches: 16. This CDR3 is CASSPGGYRGQGYEQYF. The CDR3 DNA sequence: TGCGCCAGCAGCCCCGGGGGGTATCGGGGCCAAGGGTACGAGCAGTACTTC.

In its sample, this clone was seen once. V gene TRBV5-1 combines with J gene TRBJ1-2; D not certain. V lost 0 bases to trimming and J lost 5 bases, with 14 bases between them. The CDR3 contains 15 residues. The germline V gene encodes CDR1 SGHRS and CDR2 YFSETQ. The CDR3 DNA is TGCGCCAGCAGCTTGGCAGTTCGGACTTCTTATGGCTACACCTTC. This translates into CASSLAVRTSYGYTF. Combining the CDR3 with reference TRBV5-1 and TRBJ1-2 gives the whole variable domain KAGVTQTPRYLIKTRGQQVTLSCSPISGHRSVSWYQQTPGQGLQFLFEYFSETQRNKGNFPGRFSGRQFSNSRSEMNVSTLELGDSALYLCASSLAVRTSYGYTFGSGTRLTVV.

The chain links TRBV4-1 to TRBJ1-4; possibly TRBD1 for D (6 bases). The V end was cut by 4 bases, the J end by 8 bases, with 14 bases between. CDR1 MGHRA and CDR2 YSYEKL come from the germline V gene. The CDR3 consists of 14 residues. The CDR3 DNA follows: TGCGCCAGCAGCCGCACTAAGGGGGTGGAAAAACTGTTTTTT. It codes for CASSRTKGVEKLFF.

The chain links TRBV3-1 (or the pseudogene TRBV3-2) to TRBJ2-1; 13 bases align to TRBD2. This CDR3 comprises 15 residues. The V and J ends lost 6 bases and 7 bases, in that order; junction bases with no gene match: 6. CDR1 LGHDT and CDR2 YNNKEL come from the germline V gene (reference sequence). CDR3 sequence reads: CASSRTSGSRNEQFF. CDR3 nucleotides: TGTGCCAGCAGTCGGACTAGCGGGAGTCGGAATGAGCAGTTCTTC.

The chain has TRBV23-1 and TRBJ1-2; no firm D call. TRBV23-1 is treated as an ORF (open reading frame) with a function not yet certain. This CDR3 comprises 18 residues. Trimming left V 1 base short and J 1 base short, with 19 bases between. The CDR3 DNA is TGCGCCAGCAGTCAATTGCGGTCCGGCCGGAGGAATAACTATGGCTACACCTTC. It yields the protein CASSQLRSGRRNNYGYTF.